This T cell receptor (beta chain) comes out of a study of response to subunit inactivated influenza vaccine. TCRdb reprocessed the RT-PCR reads with MiXCR, giving one entry per CDR3 protein. The table lists 150,000 to 200,000 distinct CDR3 sequences, approximately 12% of them singletons, with about 29% in the top ten. Germline-derived CDR1 and CDR2 are MNHEY and SVGEGT. The CDR3 runs to 17 residues. Deletions cut 2 bases from V and 1 base from J, with 14 bases between. These records were also assigned to another study, of T cells expressing NK-cell markers. That source notes: In generating TCR beta cDNA, 5'RACE template switching with UMIs was used. Several experiments added an anti-gamma-delta TCR antibody to sort only alpha-beta TCR T cells. Dominant NKG2C+ clonotypes in six donors made up about 1.0-8% of CD8+ T cells.

The receptor was derived from a man aged 45 to 65 who received an inactivated influenza vaccine. The chain is built from TRBV6-2 or TRBV6-3 and TRBJ2-2; tentative D call: TRBD1 (6 bases). The specimen was CD8+ T cells sorted from PBMCs, collected approximately 12 days after vaccination. The CDR3 sequence: CASSYNPGHQNTGELFF. In DNA form, the CDR3 reads TGTGCCAGCAGTTACAACCCGGGACATCAGAACACCGGGGAGCTGTTTTTT.